This T cell receptor (beta chain) was found in a study of T cell responses to AZD1222 COVID-19 vaccine. Germline-derived CDR1 and CDR2 are SGHAT and FQNNGV. J lost 3 bases, V lost 3 bases, and 7 bases had no gene match. The CDR3 has 17 residues. TCRdb's copy holds only in-frame clones and misses some; the assay was immunoSEQ multiplex PCR. Of approximately 97,000 clones in the sample, roughly 84% were seen once. Whole-study findings and limits: Repertoires were collected only later (after the peak T cell response had occurred). Donors skewed white British and female; clonal diversity was possibly underestimated.

In the case of this clone: Its antigen is unknown.

V is TRBV11-2 and J is TRBJ2-5; 13 bases align to TRBD2. The sequence derives from an adult in good health. The sequencing used peripheral blood, collected on day 0 of AZD1222 vaccination. The CDR3 loop is CASSFPGTSGTEETQYF. CDR3 nucleotides: TGTGCCAGCAGCTTCCCTGGGACTAGCGGGACGGAAGAGACCCAGTACTTC. The entire variable domain, with the rest obtained from reference TRBV11-2 and TRBJ2-5, is as follows: EAGVAQSPRYKIIEKRQSVAFWCNPISGHATLYWYQQILGQGPKLLIQFQNNGVVDDSQLPKDRFSAERLKGVDSTLKIQPAKLEDSAVYLCASSFPGTSGTEETQYFGPGTRLLVL.